This T cell receptor beta chain came from a study of cytomegalovirus exposure and HLA in healthy donors. PCR amplification relied on 60 Vbeta primers (plus 13 Jbeta primers). Assay used: immunoSEQ multiplex PCR; TCRdb lists only in-frame clones, some missing. The sample consists of fewer than 120,000 clones, more than 75% of them appearing once. V lost 3 bases and J 7 bases, leaving 15 bases between the germline ends. The CDR3 consists of 15 residues. Germline values: CDR1 MGHRA, CDR2 YSYEKL. This TCR was recovered from a man aged 35 to 55 in good health and CMV-seronegative. The gene calls are TRBV4-1 and TRBJ1-4; TRBD1 is a possible D gene (6 bases). The sample was PBMCs. CDR3 coding DNA: TGCGCCAGCAGCCAGGCTACAGGGTTTCTTGAAAAACTGTTTTTT. Translated, it gives CASSQATGFLEKLFF.